The 2 T cell receptor beta chains below come from one sample, sequenced in a study of CD8+CD57+ T cells in acquired aplastic anemia. Profiling that covered TCR beta VDJ and CDR3 relied on genomic DNA as its template. TCRdb ran MiXCR on the reads and lists one entry per CDR3 protein. This table holds fewer than 200,000 distinct CDR3 sequences, around 50% found once. Patients who underwent sequencing had shown CD8+CD57+ cell expansion by flow cytometry. The sequencing input was sorted CD4+, CD8+, or CD8+CD57+ T cells (not recorded which) from PBMCs. These receptors originate from a human donor with aplastic anemia.

There are many counts of this clonotype. The CDR3 sequence: CASSYSPGSYEQYF. CDR3 nucleotides: TGTGCCAGCAGTTACTCGCCAGGGTCCTACGAGCAGTACTTC. The chain employs TRBV6-6 and TRBJ2-7, with D tentatively TRBD1 (5 bases). This CDR3 contains 14 residues. Trimming removed 0 bases at V and 1 base at J, with 7 bases between. The germline gives CDR1 MNHNY, CDR2 SVGAGI (reference sequence).

This clonotype was detected ten times or more. The chain recombines TRBV5-1 with TRBJ2-7; TRBD1 aligns across 7 bases. The germline V gene encodes CDR1 SGHRS and CDR2 YFSETQ. The CDR3 sequence is 13 residues long. With 2 bases clipped from V and 2 bases from J, the junction kept 1 base outside the gene matches. CDR3 coding DNA: TGCGCCAGCAGCTTTGACAGGGCCTACGAGCAGTACTTC. This translates into CASSFDRAYEQYF.